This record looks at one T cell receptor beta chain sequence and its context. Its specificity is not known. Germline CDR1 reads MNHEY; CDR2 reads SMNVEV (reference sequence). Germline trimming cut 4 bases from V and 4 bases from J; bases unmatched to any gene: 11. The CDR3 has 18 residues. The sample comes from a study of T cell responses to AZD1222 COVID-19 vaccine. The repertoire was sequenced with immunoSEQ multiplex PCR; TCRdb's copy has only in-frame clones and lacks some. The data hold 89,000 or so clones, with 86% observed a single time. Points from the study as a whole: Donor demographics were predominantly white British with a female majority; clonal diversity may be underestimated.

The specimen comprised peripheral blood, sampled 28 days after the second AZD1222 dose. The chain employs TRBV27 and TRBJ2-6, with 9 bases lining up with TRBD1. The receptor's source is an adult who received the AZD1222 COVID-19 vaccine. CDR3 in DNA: TGTGCCAGCAGTTCCCTGACAGGGGGGTCGGGAGGGGCCAACGTCCTGACTTTC. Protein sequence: CASSSLTGGSGGANVLTF.